The 5 T cell receptor beta chains below come from one sample, sequenced in a study of T cell responses to AZD1222 COVID-19 vaccine. The method was immunoSEQ multiplex PCR; TCRdb's version includes in-frame clones alone and lacks a portion of them. This table holds around 88,000 clones, just under 90% found once. Specimen: peripheral blood, collected on day 0 of MenACWY control vaccination. The receptors shown here come from an adult in good health.

In this sample, this clone turned up a few times. This sequence joins TRBV4-2 and TRBJ1-5, with D possibly TRBD1 on 5 matching bases. The V end lost 0 bases, the J end lost 7 bases, and 13 bases lay between the germline ends. Germline lookup yields CDR1 LGHNA and CDR2 YNFKEQ. The CDR3 consists of 15 residues. The CDR3, as DNA: TGTGCCAGCAGCCAAGATCGCCAGGGAGGACAGCCCCAGCATTTT. It encodes CASSQDRQGGQPQHF.

The chain couples TRBV2 to TRBJ1-6; D is uncertain. This CDR3 region has 13 residues. V was shortened by 8 bases and J by 9 bases, with 14 bases between the two germline ends. The germline CDR1 and CDR2 sequences are SNHLY and FYNNEI. DNA for the CDR3: TGTGCCAGCGGGCAGGATGTAGGTTCACCCCTCCACTTT. Protein product: CASGQDVGSPLHF.

V and J are TRBV6-5 and TRBJ1-1; D not certain. The CDR3 runs to 14 residues. Germline loops: CDR1 MNHEY, CDR2 SVGAGI. Between the trimmed V and J ends, which lost 0 bases and 7 bases, there was a span of 12 bases. Written as DNA, the CDR3 is TGTGCCAGCAGTTACTCGATTCTTACCAATGAAGCTTTCTTT. The encoded protein is CASSYSILTNEAFF.

The chain combines TRBV9 with TRBJ2-7; 13 bases map to TRBD2. The CDR3 totals 17 residues. The germline V gene has CDR1 SGDLS and CDR2 YYNGEE. V lost 0 bases to trimming and J lost 7 bases; unmatched junction nucleotides: 10. CDR3 sequence: CASSVDSGLAGAREQYF. The CDR3 nucleotides read TGTGCCAGCAGCGTAGATTCCGGACTAGCGGGGGCACGAGAGCAGTACTTC.

The chain combines TRBV29-1 with TRBJ1-1; possibly TRBD1 for D (6 bases). The germline CDR1 and CDR2 sequences are SQVTM and ANQGSEA. V dropped 2 bases and J dropped 9 bases, with 13 bases sitting between them. CDR3 size: 12 residues. Written as DNA, the CDR3 is TGCAGCGTTGAAATGGACAGTGCCCAAGCTTTCTTT. Residues: CSVEMDSAQAFF.